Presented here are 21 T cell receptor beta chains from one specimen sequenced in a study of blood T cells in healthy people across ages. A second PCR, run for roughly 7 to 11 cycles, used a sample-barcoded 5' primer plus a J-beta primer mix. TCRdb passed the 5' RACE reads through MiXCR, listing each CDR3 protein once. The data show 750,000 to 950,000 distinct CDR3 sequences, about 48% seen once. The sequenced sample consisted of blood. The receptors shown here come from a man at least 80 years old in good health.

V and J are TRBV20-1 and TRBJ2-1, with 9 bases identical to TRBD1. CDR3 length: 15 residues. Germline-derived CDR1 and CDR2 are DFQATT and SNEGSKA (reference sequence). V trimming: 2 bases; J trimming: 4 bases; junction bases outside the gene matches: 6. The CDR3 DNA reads TGCAGTGCTAGACGAACGGACAGGGGATACAATGAGCAGTTCTTC. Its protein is CSARRTDRGYNEQFF.

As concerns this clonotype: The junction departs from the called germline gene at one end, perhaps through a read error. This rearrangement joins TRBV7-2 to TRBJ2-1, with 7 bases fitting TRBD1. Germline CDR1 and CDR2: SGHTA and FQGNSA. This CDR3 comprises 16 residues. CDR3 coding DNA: TGTGCCAACAGCCCCCGCCCCCCTACAGGGGATGGTGAGCAGTTCTTC. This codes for CANSPRPPTGDGEQFF.

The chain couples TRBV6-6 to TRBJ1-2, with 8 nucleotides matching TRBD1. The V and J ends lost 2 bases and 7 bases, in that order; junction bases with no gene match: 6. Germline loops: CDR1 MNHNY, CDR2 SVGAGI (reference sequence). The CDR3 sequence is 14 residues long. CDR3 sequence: CASSYGQGNGGYTF. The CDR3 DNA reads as TGTGCCAGCAGTTACGGACAGGGCAACGGTGGCTACACCTTC.

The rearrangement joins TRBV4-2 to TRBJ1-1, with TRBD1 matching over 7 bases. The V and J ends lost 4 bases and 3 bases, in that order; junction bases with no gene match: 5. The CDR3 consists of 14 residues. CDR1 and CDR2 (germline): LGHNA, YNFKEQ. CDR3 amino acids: CASSPDRLHTEAFF. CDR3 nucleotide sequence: TGTGCCAGCAGCCCGGACAGGTTACACACTGAAGCTTTCTTT.

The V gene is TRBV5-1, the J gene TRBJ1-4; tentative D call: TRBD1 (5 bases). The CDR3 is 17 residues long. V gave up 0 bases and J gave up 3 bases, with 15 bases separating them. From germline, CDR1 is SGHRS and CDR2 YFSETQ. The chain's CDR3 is CASSLDGQGMANEKLFF. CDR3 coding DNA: TGCGCCAGCAGCTTGGATGGTCAGGGTATGGCTAATGAAAAACTGTTTTTT.

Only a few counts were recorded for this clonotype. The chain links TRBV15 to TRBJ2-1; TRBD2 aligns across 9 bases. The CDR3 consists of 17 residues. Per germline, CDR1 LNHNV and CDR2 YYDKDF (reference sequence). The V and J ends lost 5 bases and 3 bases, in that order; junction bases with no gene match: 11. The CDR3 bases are TGTGCCACCAGCGATCCCGGACTAGCGATTGACTACAATGAGCAGTTCTTC. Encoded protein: CATSDPGLAIDYNEQFF.

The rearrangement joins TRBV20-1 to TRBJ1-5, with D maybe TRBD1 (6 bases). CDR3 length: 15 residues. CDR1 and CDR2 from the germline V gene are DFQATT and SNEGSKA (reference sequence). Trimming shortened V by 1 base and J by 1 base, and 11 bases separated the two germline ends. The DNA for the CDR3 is TGCAGTGCTAGAGGCCCCGGACAGAGCAATCAGCCCCAGCATTTT. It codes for CSARGPGQSNQPQHF.

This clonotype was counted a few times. For the CDR3, the DNA is TGTGCCAGCAGCTTAGCTTCTAGCGGCTCCTACAATGAGCAGTTCTTC. Residues: CASSLASSGSYNEQFF. This chain uses TRBV7-2 with TRBJ2-1; the match to TRBD2 covers 7 bases. CDR1 and CDR2 from the germline V gene are SGHTA and FQGNSA. V gave up 0 bases and J gave up 0 bases; unmatched junction bases: 2. The CDR3 contains 16 residues.

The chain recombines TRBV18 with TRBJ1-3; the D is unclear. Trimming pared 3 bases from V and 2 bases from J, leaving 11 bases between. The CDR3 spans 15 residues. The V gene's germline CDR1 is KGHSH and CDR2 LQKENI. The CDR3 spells CASSPGPGPGNTIYF. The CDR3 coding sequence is TGTGCCAGCTCACCTGGTCCTGGGCCTGGAAACACCATATATTTT. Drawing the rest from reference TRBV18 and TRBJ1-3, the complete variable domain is NAGVMQNPRHLVRRRGQEARLRCSPMKGHSHVYWYRQLPEEGLKFMVYLQKENIIDESGMPKERFSAEFPKEGPSILRIQQVVRGDSAAYFCASSPGPGPGNTIYFGEGSWLTVV.

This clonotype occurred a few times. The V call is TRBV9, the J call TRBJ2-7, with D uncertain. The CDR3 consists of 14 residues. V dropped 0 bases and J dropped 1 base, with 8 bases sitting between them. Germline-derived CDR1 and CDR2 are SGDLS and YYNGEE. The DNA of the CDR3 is TGTGCCAGCAGCGTAGGCACGAATTCCTACGAGCAGTACTTC. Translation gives CASSVGTNSYEQYF.

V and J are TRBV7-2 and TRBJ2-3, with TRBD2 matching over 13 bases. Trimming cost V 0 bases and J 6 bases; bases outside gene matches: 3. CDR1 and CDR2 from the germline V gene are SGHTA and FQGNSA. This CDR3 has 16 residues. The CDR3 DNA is TGTGCCAGCAGCTTAGCGGGGACTAGCGGGAAGGATACGCAGTATTTT. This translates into CASSLAGTSGKDTQYF.

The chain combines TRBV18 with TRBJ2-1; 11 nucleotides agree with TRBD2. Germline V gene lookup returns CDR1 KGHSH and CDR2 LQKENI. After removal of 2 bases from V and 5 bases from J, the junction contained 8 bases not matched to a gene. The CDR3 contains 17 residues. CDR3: CASSPGPTSGANNEQFF. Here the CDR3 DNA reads TGTGCCAGCTCACCAGGGCCGACTAGCGGGGCAAACAATGAGCAGTTCTTC.

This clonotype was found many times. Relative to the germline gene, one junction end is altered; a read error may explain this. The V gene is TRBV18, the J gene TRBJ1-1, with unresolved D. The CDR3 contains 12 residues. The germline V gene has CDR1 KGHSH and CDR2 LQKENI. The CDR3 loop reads CASAPGNTEAFF. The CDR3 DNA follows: TGTGCCAGCGCACCAGGGAACACTGAAGCTTTCTTT.

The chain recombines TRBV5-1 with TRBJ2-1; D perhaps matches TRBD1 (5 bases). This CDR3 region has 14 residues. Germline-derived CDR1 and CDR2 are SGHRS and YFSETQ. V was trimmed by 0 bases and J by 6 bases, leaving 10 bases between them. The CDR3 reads CASSLAMDTNEQFF. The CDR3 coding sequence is TGCGCCAGCAGCTTGGCCATGGACACCAATGAGCAGTTCTTC.

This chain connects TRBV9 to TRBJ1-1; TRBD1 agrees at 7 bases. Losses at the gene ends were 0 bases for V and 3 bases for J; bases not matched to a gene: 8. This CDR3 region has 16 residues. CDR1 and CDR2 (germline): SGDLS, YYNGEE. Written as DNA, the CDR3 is TGTGCCAGCAGCGTAGGGGCAGGGGGTATATACACTGAAGCTTTCTTT. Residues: CASSVGAGGIYTEAFF. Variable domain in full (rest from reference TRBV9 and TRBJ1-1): DSGVTQTPKHLITATGQRVTLRCSPRSGDLSVYWYQQSLDQGLQFLIQYYNGEERAKGNILERFSAQQFPDLHSELNLSSLELGDSALYFCASSVGAGGIYTEAFFGQGTRLTVV.

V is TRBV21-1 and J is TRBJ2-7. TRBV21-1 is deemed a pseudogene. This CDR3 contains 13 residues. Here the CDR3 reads CASLQKGEYEQYF. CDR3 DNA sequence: TGTGCCAGCTTACAGAAGGGTGAATACGAGCAGTACTTC.

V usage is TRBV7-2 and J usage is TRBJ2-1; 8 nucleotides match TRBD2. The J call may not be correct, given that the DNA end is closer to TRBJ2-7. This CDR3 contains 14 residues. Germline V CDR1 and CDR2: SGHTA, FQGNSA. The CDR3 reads CASSLSGGGSEQYF. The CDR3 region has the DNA TGTGCCAGCAGCTTATCCGGGGGGGGAAGCGAGCAGTACTTC.

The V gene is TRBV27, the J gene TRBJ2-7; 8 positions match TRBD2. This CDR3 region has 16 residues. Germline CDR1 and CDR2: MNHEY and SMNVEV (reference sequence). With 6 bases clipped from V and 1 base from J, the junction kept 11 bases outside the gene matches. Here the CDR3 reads CASSPSAGGLSYEQYF. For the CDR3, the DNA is TGTGCCAGCAGCCCTAGCGCGGGAGGTCTATCCTACGAGCAGTACTTC.

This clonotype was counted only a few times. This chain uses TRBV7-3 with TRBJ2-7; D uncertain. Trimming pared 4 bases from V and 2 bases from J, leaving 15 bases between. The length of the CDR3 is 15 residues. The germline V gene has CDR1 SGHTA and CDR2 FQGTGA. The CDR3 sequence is CASSSSTGPAYEQYF. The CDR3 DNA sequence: TGTGCCAGCAGCTCCTCAACCGGACCAGCCTACGAGCAGTACTTC. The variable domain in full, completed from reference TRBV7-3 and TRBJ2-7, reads GAGVSQTPSNKVTEKGKYVELRCDPISGHTALYWYRQSLGQGPEFLIYFQGTGAADDSGLPNDRFFAVRPEGSVSTLKIQRTERGDSAVYLCASSSSTGPAYEQYFGPGTRLTVT.

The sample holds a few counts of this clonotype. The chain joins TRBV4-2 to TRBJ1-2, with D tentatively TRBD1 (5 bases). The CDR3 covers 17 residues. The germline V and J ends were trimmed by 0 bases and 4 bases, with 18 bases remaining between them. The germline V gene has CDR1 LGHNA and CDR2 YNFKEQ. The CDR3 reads CASSQDPPGRTTYGYTF. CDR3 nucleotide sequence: TGTGCCAGCAGCCAAGACCCCCCCGGCAGGACAACCTATGGCTACACCTTC.

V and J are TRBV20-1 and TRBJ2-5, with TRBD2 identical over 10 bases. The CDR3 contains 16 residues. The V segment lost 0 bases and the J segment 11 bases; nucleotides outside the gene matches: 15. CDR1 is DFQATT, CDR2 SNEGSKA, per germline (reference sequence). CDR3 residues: CSARDPRGRAGGVQYF. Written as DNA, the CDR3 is TGCAGTGCTAGAGATCCGAGGGGTCGAGCGGGGGGGGTGCAGTACTTC.